One sample yielded the 19 T cell receptor beta chains listed below, sequenced in a study of blood T cell repertoires in COVID-19. Clones were sequenced by immunoSEQ multiplex PCR, and TCRdb holds only the in-frame ones, with some missing. Among approximately 140,000 clones listed, around 87% were seen once. The specimen was peripheral blood. The receptors shown here come from a man older than 75 with acute or convalescent COVID-19.

In its sample, this clone was seen a few times. The V gene is TRBV6-5, the J gene TRBJ2-7, with 12 nucleotides matching TRBD2. The germline V gene has CDR1 MNHEY and CDR2 SVGAGI. The length of the CDR3 is 13 residues. The ends lost 8 bases at V and 5 bases at J; junction bases unmatched: 4. The CDR3 DNA reads TGTGCCAGCCGGACTAGCGGGGACGACGAGCAGTACTTC. This codes for CASRTSGDDEQYF.

V and J are TRBV18 and TRBJ1-6; the D gene is possibly TRBD1 (6 bases). V lost 3 bases to trimming and J lost 2 bases, with 11 bases between them. The CDR3 runs 16 residues. The V gene's germline CDR1 is KGHSH and CDR2 LQKENI. The CDR3 nucleotides are TGTGCCAGCTCACCTACAGGGAGCGCCTATAATTCACCCCTCCACTTT. Amino acids: CASSPTGSAYNSPLHF.

The J gene is TRBJ2-1, the V gene TRBV18; 8 positions agree with TRBD1. This CDR3 comprises 19 residues. From germline, CDR1 is KGHSH and CDR2 LQKENI. V shed 3 bases, J shed 0 bases, and the junction held 13 bases outside the gene matches. Here the CDR3 DNA reads TGTGCCAGCTCACCCGACAATTACAGGGGGGCAAGCTCCTACAATGAGCAGTTCTTC. Translation: CASSPDNYRGASSYNEQFF.

The chain employs TRBV2 and TRBJ1-1, with D uncertain. Germline V gene sequence: CDR1 SNHLY, CDR2 FYNNEI. Trimming pared 5 bases from V and 3 bases from J, leaving 7 bases between. The CDR3 length is 12 residues. This chain's CDR3 is CASSPRYTEAFF. The CDR3 region has the DNA TGTGCCAGCAGTCCCCGGTACACTGAAGCTTTCTTT.

This clone was detected only a few times. The chain joins TRBV7-9 to TRBJ2-2; no clear D gene. The germline V and J ends were trimmed by 5 bases and 5 bases, with 3 bases remaining between them. This CDR3 is built from 11 residues. The V gene's germline CDR1 is SEHNR and CDR2 FQNEAQ (reference sequence). CDR3 coding DNA: TGTGCCAGCAGCCCGACCGGGGAGCTGTTTTTT. This codes for CASSPTGELFF.

V gene TRBV14 combines with J gene TRBJ1-2, with TRBD1 identical over 9 bases. Losses at the gene ends were 4 bases for V and 2 bases for J; bases not matched to a gene: 2. The V gene's germline CDR1 is SGHDN and CDR2 FVKESK. This CDR3 contains 14 residues. CDR3: CASSLGTGNYGYTF. CDR3 nucleotides: TGTGCCAGCAGCCTAGGGACAGGGAACTATGGCTACACCTTC.

The chain combines TRBV6-5 with TRBJ1-4; 7 nucleotides align to TRBD1. V dropped 2 bases and J dropped 7; count of bases not matched to a gene: 7. Germline V gene lookup returns CDR1 MNHEY and CDR2 SVGAGI. This CDR3 spans 15 amino acids. The CDR3 protein is CASSYRETGTEKLFF. CDR3 in DNA: TGTGCCAGCAGTTACAGGGAGACAGGGACTGAAAAACTGTTTTTT.

This chain connects TRBV19 to TRBJ1-5; 8 bases are shared with TRBD1. After removal of 4 bases from V and 5 bases from J, the junction contained 1 base not matched to a gene. Germline values: CDR1 LNHDA, CDR2 SQIVND (reference sequence). The CDR3 sequence is 13 residues long. The CDR3 DNA reads TGTGCCAGTAGTACGGACAGGGATCAGCCCCAGCATTTT. Protein product: CASSTDRDQPQHF.

J is TRBJ2-7 and V is TRBV18, with D maybe TRBD1 (5 bases). The V end was cut by 2 bases, the J end by 6 bases, with 11 bases between. The CDR3 consists of 13 residues. The V gene's germline CDR1 is KGHSH and CDR2 LQKENI. For the CDR3, the DNA is TGTGCCAGCTCACCAAGGGGTAGGGGCGAGCAGTACTTC. Amino acid sequence: CASSPRGRGEQYF.

V and J are TRBV9 and TRBJ1-1; 7 positions agree with TRBD1. The V gene's germline CDR1 is SGDLS and CDR2 YYNGEE. With V trimmed by 3 bases and J by 2 bases, 4 bases remained unmatched. The CDR3 has 14 amino acids. The CDR3 loop reads CASSDRTGNTEAFF. The CDR3 bases are TGTGCCAGCAGCGATCGGACAGGCAACACTGAAGCTTTCTTT.

J is TRBJ2-5 and V is TRBV24-1, with 8 bases matching TRBD1. V lost 6 bases and J lost 2; bases outside the gene matches: 4. This CDR3 spans 14 amino acids. From germline, CDR1 is KGHDR and CDR2 SFDVKD. The CDR3 nucleotides read TGTGCCACCAGTAATAACAGGGGGCAAGAGACCCAGTACTTC. The encoded protein is CATSNNRGQETQYF.

This clone was counted a single time. The chain is built from TRBV15 and TRBJ1-6; possibly TRBD1 for D (5 bases). Trimming took off 5 bases at V and 8 bases at J, with 16 bases between the two ends. The CDR3 extends over 15 amino acids. CDR1 is LNHNV, CDR2 YYDKDF, per germline (reference sequence). The CDR3 bases are TGTGCCACCAGCTACGAGATCACGGGGGATTCACCCCTCCACTTT. Encoded protein: CATSYEITGDSPLHF.

This clone has just one count. The chain employs TRBV5-1 and TRBJ1-4; 9 nucleotides align to TRBD1. Germline CDR1 SGHRS, CDR2 YFSETQ. The junction had 7 bases not matched to a gene; V was cut back by 5 bases and J by 8 bases. This CDR3 contains 14 residues. CDR3 bases: TGCGCCAGCAGTACCACAGGGGGCAGCGAAAAACTGTTTTTT. This translates into CASSTTGGSEKLFF.

This clone has a handful of counts. V usage is TRBV5-1 and J usage is TRBJ2-6; the match to TRBD2 covers 8 bases. The germline CDR1 and CDR2 sequences are SGHRS and YFSETQ. V lost 4 bases to trimming and J lost 0 bases; unmatched junction nucleotides: 9. CDR3 length: 18 residues. The CDR3 DNA follows: TGCGCCAGCAGCCGCAGCGGGGGAACGTCCTCTGGGGCCAACGTCCTGACTTTC. Its protein is CASSRSGGTSSGANVLTF.

This sequence joins TRBV12-5 and TRBJ2-7; TRBD2 aligns across 7 bases. With 5 bases clipped from V and 5 bases from J, the junction kept 15 bases outside the gene matches. Germline CDR1 is LGHNT and CDR2 is FRNRAP. CDR3 length: 16 residues. In DNA, the CDR3 is TGTGCTAGTGGTCCCGAACAGCGGGGAGGAACCCACGAGCAGTACTTC. It specifies CASGPEQRGGTHEQYF.

The V gene is TRBV6-5, the J gene TRBJ2-7, with 9 bases aligning to TRBD2. The CDR3 covers 14 residues. The J segment lost 5 bases and the V segment lost 0 bases, leaving 2 bases of the junction unmatched. Germline values: CDR1 MNHEY, CDR2 SVGAGI. The CDR3 here is CASSYSREGHEQYF. The DNA for the CDR3 is TGTGCCAGCAGTTACTCGCGGGAGGGCCACGAGCAGTACTTC.

This chain joins TRBV5-1 and TRBJ1-5; D is uncertain. The length of the CDR3 is 15 residues. CDR1 and CDR2 from the germline V gene are SGHRS and YFSETQ. Trimming left V 3 bases short and J 2 bases short, with 12 bases between. The CDR3 DNA reads TGCGCCAGCAGCTCCGGGGTTTCGGGCAATCAGCCCCAGCATTTT. Encoded protein: CASSSGVSGNQPQHF.

The V call is TRBV10-3, the J call TRBJ2-7; TRBD1 aligns across 8 bases. The CDR3 is 15 residues long. Germline values: CDR1 ENHRY, CDR2 SYGVKD. The V and J ends lost 9 bases and 0 bases, in that order; junction bases with no gene match: 10. The CDR3 region is CAIRSPDRVSYEQYF. CDR3 bases: TGTGCCATTAGATCACCGGACAGGGTCTCCTACGAGCAGTACTTC.

This CDR3 reads CASSPGTGDEKLFF. The CDR3 bases are TGTGCCAGCTCACCCGGGACAGGGGATGAAAAACTGTTTTTT. The chain combines TRBV18 with TRBJ1-4; TRBD1 aligns across 10 bases. The CDR3 runs 14 residues. The ends lost 3 bases at V and 6 bases at J; junction bases unmatched: 1. Per the germline V gene, CDR1 is KGHSH and CDR2 is LQKENI. The whole variable domain, filled in from reference TRBV18 and TRBJ1-4, reads NAGVMQNPRHLVRRRGQEARLRCSPMKGHSHVYWYRQLPEEGLKFMVYLQKENIIDESGMPKERFSAEFPKEGPSILRIQQVVRGDSAAYFCASSPGTGDEKLFFGSGTQLSVL.